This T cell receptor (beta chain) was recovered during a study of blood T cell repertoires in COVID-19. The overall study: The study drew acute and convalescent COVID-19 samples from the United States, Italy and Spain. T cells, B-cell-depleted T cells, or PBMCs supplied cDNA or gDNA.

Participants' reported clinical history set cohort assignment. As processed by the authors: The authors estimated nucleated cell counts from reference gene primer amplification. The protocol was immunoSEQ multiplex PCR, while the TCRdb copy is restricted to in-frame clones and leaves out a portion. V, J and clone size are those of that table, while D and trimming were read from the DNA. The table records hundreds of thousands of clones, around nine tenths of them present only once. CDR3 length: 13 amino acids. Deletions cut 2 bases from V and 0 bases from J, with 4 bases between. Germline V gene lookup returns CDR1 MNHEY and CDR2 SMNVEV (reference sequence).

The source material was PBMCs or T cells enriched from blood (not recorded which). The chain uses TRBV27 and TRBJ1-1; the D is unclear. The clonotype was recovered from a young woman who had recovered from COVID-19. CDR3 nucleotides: TGTGCCAGCAGTTTAGTCGTGAACACTGAAGCTTTCTTT. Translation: CASSLVVNTEAFF.